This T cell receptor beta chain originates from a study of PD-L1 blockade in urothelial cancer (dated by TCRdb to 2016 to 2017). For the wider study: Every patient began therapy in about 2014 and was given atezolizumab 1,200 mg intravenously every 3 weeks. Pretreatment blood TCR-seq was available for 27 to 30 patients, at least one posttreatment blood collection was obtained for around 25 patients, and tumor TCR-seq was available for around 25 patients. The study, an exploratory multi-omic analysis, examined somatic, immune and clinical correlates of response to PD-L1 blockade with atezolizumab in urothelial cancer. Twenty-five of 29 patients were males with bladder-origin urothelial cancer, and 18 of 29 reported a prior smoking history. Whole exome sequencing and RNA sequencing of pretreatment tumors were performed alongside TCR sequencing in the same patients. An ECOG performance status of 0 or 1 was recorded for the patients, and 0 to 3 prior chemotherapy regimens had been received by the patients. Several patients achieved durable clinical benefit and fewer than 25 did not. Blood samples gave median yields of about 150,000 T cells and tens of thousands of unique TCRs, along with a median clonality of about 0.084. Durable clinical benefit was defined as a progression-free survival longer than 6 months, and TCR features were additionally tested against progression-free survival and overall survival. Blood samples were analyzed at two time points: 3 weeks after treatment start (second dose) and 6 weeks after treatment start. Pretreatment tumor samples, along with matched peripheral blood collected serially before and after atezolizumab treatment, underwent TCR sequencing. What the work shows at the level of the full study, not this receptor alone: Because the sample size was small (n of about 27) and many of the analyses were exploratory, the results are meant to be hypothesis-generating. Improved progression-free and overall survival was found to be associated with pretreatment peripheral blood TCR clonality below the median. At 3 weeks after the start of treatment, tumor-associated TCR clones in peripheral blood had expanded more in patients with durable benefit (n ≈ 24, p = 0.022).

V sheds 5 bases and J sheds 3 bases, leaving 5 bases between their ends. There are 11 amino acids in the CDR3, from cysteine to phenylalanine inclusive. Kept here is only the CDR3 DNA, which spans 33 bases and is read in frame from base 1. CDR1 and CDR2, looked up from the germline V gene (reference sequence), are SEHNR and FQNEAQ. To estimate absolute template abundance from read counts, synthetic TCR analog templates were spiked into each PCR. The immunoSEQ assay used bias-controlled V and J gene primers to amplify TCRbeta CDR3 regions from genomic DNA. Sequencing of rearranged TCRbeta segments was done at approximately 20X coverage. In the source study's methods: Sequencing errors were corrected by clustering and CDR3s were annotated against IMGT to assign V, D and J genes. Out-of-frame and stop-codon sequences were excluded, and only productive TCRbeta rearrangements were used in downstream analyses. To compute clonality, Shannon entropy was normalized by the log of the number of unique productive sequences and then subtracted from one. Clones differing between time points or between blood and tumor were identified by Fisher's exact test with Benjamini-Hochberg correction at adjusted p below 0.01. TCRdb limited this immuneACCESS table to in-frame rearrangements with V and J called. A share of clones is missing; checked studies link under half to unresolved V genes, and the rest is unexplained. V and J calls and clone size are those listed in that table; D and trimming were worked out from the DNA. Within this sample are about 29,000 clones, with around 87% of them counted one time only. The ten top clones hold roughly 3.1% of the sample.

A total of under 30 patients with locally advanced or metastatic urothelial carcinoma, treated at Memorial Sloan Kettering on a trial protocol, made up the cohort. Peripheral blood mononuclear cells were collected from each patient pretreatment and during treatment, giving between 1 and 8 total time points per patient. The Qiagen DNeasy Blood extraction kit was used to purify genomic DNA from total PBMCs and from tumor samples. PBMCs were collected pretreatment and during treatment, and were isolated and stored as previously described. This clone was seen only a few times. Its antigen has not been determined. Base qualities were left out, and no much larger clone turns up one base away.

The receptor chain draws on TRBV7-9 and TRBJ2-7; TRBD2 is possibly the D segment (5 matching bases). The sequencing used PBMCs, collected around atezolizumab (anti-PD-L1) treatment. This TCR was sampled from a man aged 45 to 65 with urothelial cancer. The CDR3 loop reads CASSRDYEQYF. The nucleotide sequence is TGTGCCAGCAGCCGGGACTACGAGCAGTACTTC.